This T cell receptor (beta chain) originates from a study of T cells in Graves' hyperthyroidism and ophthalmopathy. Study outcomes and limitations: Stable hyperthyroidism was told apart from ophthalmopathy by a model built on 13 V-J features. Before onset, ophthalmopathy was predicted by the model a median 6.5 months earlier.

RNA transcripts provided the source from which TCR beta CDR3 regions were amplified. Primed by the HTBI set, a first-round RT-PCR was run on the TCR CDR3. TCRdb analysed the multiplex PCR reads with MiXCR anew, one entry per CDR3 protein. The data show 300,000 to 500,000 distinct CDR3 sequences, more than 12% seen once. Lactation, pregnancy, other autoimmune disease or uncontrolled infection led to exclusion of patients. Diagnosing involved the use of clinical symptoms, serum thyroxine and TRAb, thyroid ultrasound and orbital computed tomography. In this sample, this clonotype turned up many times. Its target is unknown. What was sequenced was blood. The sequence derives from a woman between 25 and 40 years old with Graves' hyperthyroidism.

The CDR3 region is CSVEAKGTSGANVLTF. The CDR3 DNA follows: TGCAGCGTTGAGGCCAAGGGGACCTCTGGGGCCAACGTCCTGACTTTC. V gene TRBV29-1 combines with J gene TRBJ2-6; D may correspond to TRBD1 or TRBD2 (5 bases each). The ends were cut back, 3 bases at V and 0 bases at J, with 12 bases in the middle. Germline CDR1 is SQVTM and CDR2 is ANQGSEA. The CDR3 covers 16 residues. Full variable domain (remainder filled in from reference TRBV29-1 and TRBJ2-6): SAVISQKPSRDICQRGTSLTIQCQVDSQVTMMFWYRQQPGQSLTLIATANQGSEATYESGFVIDKFPISRPNLTFSTLTVSNMSPEDSSIYLCSVEAKGTSGANVLTFGAGSRLTVL.